The TCR beta chain described here comes from a study of shared clonotypes between healthy human individuals. Study-wide findings and caveats: Non-shared clonotypes had lower generation probabilities than clonotypes shared by all four sorted-subset donors.

As concerns this clone: Its antigen is as yet unknown.

Assay used: immunoSEQ multiplex PCR; TCRdb lists only in-frame clones, some missing. The table records about 1 million clones, about 75% of them present only once. This CDR3 comprises 15 residues. Per germline, CDR1 MDHEN and CDR2 SYDVKM. V dropped 0 bases and J dropped 3 bases, with 8 bases sitting between them. This chain connects TRBV28 to TRBJ1-4; D possibly corresponds to TRBD1 (6 bases). The sequenced material came from memory CD4+ T cells sorted from blood. Subset: CD45RA-negative fraction. The sequence was obtained from a man aged 18-30 years in good health. CDR3 residues: CASSLWGAANEKLFF. For the CDR3, the DNA is TGTGCCAGCAGTTTATGGGGGGCAGCTAATGAAAAACTGTTTTTT. Complete variable domain (other parts from reference TRBV28 and TRBJ1-4): DVKVTQSSRYLVKRTGEKVFLECVQDMDHENMFWYRQDPGLGLRLIYFSYDVKMKEKGDIPEGYSVSREKKERFSLILESASTNQTSMYLCASSLWGAANEKLFFGSGTQLSVL.